Below, 14 T cell receptor beta chains from the same sample are listed, as sequenced in a study of T cell repertoires in ileal Crohn's disease (dated by TCRdb to the late 2010s). Library preparation was by the immunoSEQ multiplex PCR assay. Sourced from immuneACCESS, this table was stored by TCRdb with only in-frame sequences that have V and J called. A share of the clones is absent; for the studies checked, an unresolved V gene accounts for under half, and the remainder has no known explanation. The sample includes around 6,700 clones, with about four fifths observed a single time. The top ten constitute 16% of the sample. Sequenced input: ileal tissue. Receptor source: an adult with Crohn's disease.

J is TRBJ2-5 and V is TRBV5-1; possibly TRBD1 for D (6 bases). Deletions cut 0 bases from V and 5 bases from J, with 14 bases between. The CDR3 length is 15 residues. Per the germline V gene, CDR1 is SGHRS and CDR2 is YFSETQ. The CDR3 reads CASSLVSGAGETQYF. The DNA for the CDR3 is TGCGCCAGCAGCTTGGTTTCAGGGGCCGGGGAGACCCAGTACTTC. Complete variable domain (other parts from reference TRBV5-1 and TRBJ2-5): KAGVTQTPRYLIKTRGQQVTLSCSPISGHRSVSWYQQTPGQGLQFLFEYFSETQRNKGNFPGRFSGRQFSNSRSEMNVSTLELGDSALYLCASSLVSGAGETQYFGPGTRLLVL.

The chain joins TRBV5-1 to TRBJ1-2; the match to TRBD1 covers 9 bases. This CDR3 region has 13 residues. CDR1 SGHRS and CDR2 YFSETQ come from the germline V gene. The junction had 1 base not matched to a gene; V was cut back by 0 bases and J by 7 bases. This CDR3 reads CASSLDRGPGYTF. Here the CDR3 DNA reads TGCGCCAGCAGCTTGGACAGGGGGCCTGGCTACACCTTC.

This clone was found once. CDR3 residues: CASRLGTISSYEQYF. The CDR3 nucleotides read TGTGCCAGCCGGCTCGGGACAATTAGCTCCTACGAGCAGTACTTC. The V call is TRBV5-5, the J call TRBJ2-7, with a possible D match to TRBD1 (6 bases). V was trimmed by 7 bases and J by 0 bases, leaving 17 bases between them. Germline-derived CDR1 and CDR2 are SGHKS and YYEKEE (reference sequence). This CDR3 comprises 15 residues.

J is TRBJ2-1 and V is TRBV11-2, with a weak D call TRBD2 (6 bases). Germline CDR1 and CDR2: SGHAT and FQNNGV. The V and J ends lost 6 bases and 2 bases respectively, with 17 bases between them. This CDR3 is built from 16 residues. The DNA for the CDR3 is TGTGCCAGCAGTTTCACCGGGAGTCGGGCCTACAATGAGCAGTTCTTC. This gives the protein CASSFTGSRAYNEQFF.

V gene TRBV18 combines with J gene TRBJ2-7; 7 nucleotides align to TRBD2. The CDR3 loop spans 15 amino acids. From germline, CDR1 is KGHSH and CDR2 LQKENI. Trimming removed 0 bases from V and 5 bases from J; junction bases left unmatched: 7. CDR3: CASSPPSREQDEQYF. CDR3 nucleotide sequence: TGTGCCAGCTCACCACCGTCGCGGGAGCAGGACGAGCAGTACTTC.

Notes on this clone: A junction end diverges from the germline sequence, so it may reflect a read error. V gene TRBV28 combines with J gene TRBJ1-2; 8 bases are a match to TRBD1. CDR1 and CDR2 from the germline V gene are MDHEN and SYDVKM. The CDR3 has 14 amino acids. The CDR3 protein is CASSSRRDRIGVLF. The CDR3 DNA reads TGTGCCAGCAGTTCCCGAAGGGACAGGATCGGGGTTCTCTTC.

This sequence joins TRBV19 and TRBJ2-5, with 11 nucleotides matching TRBD2. CDR3 length equals 15 residues. V dropped 8 bases and J dropped 0; count of bases not matched to a gene: 5. CDR1 is LNHDA, CDR2 SQIVND, per germline (reference sequence). The CDR3 DNA reads as TGTGCCAGTGCACTAGCGGGAGAGTACCAAGAGACCCAGTACTTC. Its translation: CASALAGEYQETQYF. The full variable domain, rest sourced from reference TRBV19 and TRBJ2-5, is DGGITQSPKYLFRKEGQNVTLSCEQNLNHDAMYWYRQDPGQGLRLIYYSQIVNDFQKGDIAEGYSVSREKKESFPLTVTSAQKNPTAFYLCASALAGEYQETQYFGPGTRLLVL.

V usage is TRBV28 and J usage is TRBJ1-1; 10 bases agree with TRBD1. CDR1 is MDHEN, CDR2 SYDVKM, per germline. There are 14 residues in the CDR3. V trimming: 3 bases; J trimming: 4 bases; junction bases outside the gene matches: 2. The CDR3 reads CASSLTGGITEAFF. CDR3 nucleotide sequence: TGTGCCAGCAGTTTGACAGGGGGCATCACTGAAGCTTTCTTT.

The rearrangement uses TRBV2 and TRBJ1-1; D perhaps matches TRBD1 (5 bases). Germline-derived CDR1 and CDR2 are SNHLY and FYNNEI. V lost 6 bases and J 6 bases, leaving 5 bases between the germline ends. This CDR3 is 10 amino acids long. The CDR3 DNA reads TGTGCCAGCAGCAGGGCTGAAGCTTTCTTT. Translating gives CASSRAEAFF.

The chain combines TRBV7-8 with TRBJ2-5, with TRBD2 matching 8 bases. Losses at the gene ends were 5 bases for V and 5 bases for J; bases not matched to a gene: 10. The CDR3 is 15 amino acids. Germline V CDR1 and CDR2: SGHVS, FQNEAQ. The CDR3 loop reads CASSVPGLGGETQYF. The CDR3 nucleotides are TGTGCCAGCAGCGTACCGGGACTAGGGGGTGAGACCCAGTACTTC.

The chain joins TRBV7-3 to TRBJ2-6; D uncertain. From germline, CDR1 is SGHTA and CDR2 FQGTGA. This CDR3 is 14 amino acids long. Trimming cost V 4 bases and J 2 bases, with 6 bases left between them. The CDR3 DNA sequence: TGTGCCAGCAGCTCCCAGACTGGGGCCAACGTCCTGACTTTC. This encodes CASSSQTGANVLTF.

The CDR3 protein is CASSPTSGSGDTQYF. The CDR3 DNA reads as TGTGCCAGCAGTCCGACTAGCGGGAGTGGGGATACGCAGTATTTT. This chain joins TRBV6-4 and TRBJ2-3; TRBD2 agrees at 12 bases. V dropped 5 bases and J dropped 6; count of bases not matched to a gene: 6. Germline V gene sequence: CDR1 MRHNA, CDR2 SNTAGT. The CDR3 totals 15 residues.

This clone was detected only a few times. The chain combines TRBV5-4 with TRBJ2-1; 9 bases agree with TRBD2. CDR3 length: 15 residues. Germline CDR1 is SGHNT and CDR2 is YYREEE (reference sequence). The V segment lost 6 bases and the J segment 7 bases; nucleotides outside the gene matches: 11. Here the CDR3 DNA reads TGTGCCAGCAACAACCCCGGGACTAGCTTGAATGAGCAGTTCTTC. Translation: CASNNPGTSLNEQFF.

The rearrangement links TRBV27 to TRBJ2-6; D gene unclear. The V gene lost 5 bases and the J gene lost 1 base, with 9 bases spanning the gap. Per the germline V gene, CDR1 is MNHEY and CDR2 is SMNVEV (reference sequence). The CDR3 length is 15 residues. CDR3 nucleotides: TGTGCCAGCAGTCCCCGAGCATCTGGGGCCAACGTCCTGACTTTC. Translating it yields CASSPRASGANVLTF. Supplemented by reference TRBV27 and TRBJ2-6, the full variable domain reads EAQVTQNPRYLITVTGKKLTVTCSQNMNHEYMSWYRQDPGLGLRQIYYSMNVEVTDKGDVPEGYKVSRKEKRNFPLILESPSPNQTSLYFCASSPRASGANVLTFGAGSRLTVL.